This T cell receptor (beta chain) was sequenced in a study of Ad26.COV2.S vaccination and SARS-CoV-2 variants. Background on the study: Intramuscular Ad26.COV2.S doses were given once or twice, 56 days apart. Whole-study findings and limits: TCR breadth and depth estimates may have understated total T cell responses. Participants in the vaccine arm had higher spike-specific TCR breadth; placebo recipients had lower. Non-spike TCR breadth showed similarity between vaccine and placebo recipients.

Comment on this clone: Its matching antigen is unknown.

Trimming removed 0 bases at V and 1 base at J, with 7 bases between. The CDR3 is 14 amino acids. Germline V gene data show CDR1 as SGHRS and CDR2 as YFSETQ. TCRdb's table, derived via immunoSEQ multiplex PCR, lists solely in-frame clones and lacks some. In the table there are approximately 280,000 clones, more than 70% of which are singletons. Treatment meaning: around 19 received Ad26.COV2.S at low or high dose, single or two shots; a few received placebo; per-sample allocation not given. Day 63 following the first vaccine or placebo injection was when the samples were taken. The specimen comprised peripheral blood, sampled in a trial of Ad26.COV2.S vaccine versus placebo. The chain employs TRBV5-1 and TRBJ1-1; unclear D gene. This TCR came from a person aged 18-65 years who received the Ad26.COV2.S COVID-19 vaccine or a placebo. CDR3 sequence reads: CASSLEASNTEAFF. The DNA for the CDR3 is TGCGCCAGCAGCTTGGAGGCATCGAACACTGAAGCTTTCTTT.